This T cell receptor beta chain was found in a study of persistence of HIV-infected CD4 T cells. Sequencing used immunoSEQ version 4 in survey mode. Genomic DNA was diluted to 7.5 to 10 ng/uL, up to 1 ug per sample. Sequencing used immunoSEQ multiplex PCR; TCRdb keeps in-frame clones, though not all of them. In the table there are about 36,000 clones, around 85% of which are singletons. Trimming cost V 4 bases and J 6 bases; bases outside gene matches: 9. CDR1 and CDR2 from the germline V gene are SGDLS and YYNGEE. There are 15 residues in the CDR3. This clone was recorded once. Its matching antigen is unknown. The stimulus was an HIV-1 Gag 15-mer peptide pool, about 1.1 ug/peptide/mL. Memory cells lacking CD40L and CD69 with high CD45RO were sorted. Findings of the study overall: Degenerate expanded CDR3beta sequences were enriched among CMV- and Gag-responding cells. TCRbeta richness was lower in CMV- and Gag-responding cells than in anti-CD3/anti-CD28-responding cells.

The chain is built from TRBV9 and TRBJ1-1; the match to TRBD1 covers 10 bases. The sequencing used cultured CD4+ T cells from PBMCs, collected from a patient who received antiretroviral therapy. The sequence was obtained from an adult with HIV. The donor label of this sample is uncertain. DNA for the CDR3: TGTGCCAGCAGCACCCGGGACAGGGGACCCTCTGAAGCTTTCTTT. Amino acids: CASSTRDRGPSEAFF.